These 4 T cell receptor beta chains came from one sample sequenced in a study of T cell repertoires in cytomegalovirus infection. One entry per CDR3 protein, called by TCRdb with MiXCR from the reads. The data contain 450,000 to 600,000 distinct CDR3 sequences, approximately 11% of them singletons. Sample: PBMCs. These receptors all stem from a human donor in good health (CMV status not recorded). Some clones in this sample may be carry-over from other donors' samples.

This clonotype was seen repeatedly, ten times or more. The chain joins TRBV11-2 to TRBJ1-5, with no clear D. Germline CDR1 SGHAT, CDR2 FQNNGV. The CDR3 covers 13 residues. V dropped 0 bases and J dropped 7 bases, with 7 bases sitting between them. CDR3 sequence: CASSLDPQQPQHF. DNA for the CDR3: TGTGCCAGCAGCTTAGACCCGCAACAGCCCCAGCATTTT. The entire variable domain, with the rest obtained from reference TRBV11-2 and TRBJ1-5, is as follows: EAGVAQSPRYKIIEKRQSVAFWCNPISGHATLYWYQQILGQGPKLLIQFQNNGVVDDSQLPKDRFSAERLKGVDSTLKIQPAKLEDSAVYLCASSLDPQQPQHFGDGTRLSIL.

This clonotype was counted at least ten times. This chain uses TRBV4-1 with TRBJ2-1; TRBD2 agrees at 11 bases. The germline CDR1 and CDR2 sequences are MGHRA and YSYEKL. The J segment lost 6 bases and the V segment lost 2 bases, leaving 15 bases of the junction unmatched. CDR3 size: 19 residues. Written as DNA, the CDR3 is TGCGCCAGCAGCCAATTCCCACGTGGTCTAGCGGGAGGCGGCAATGAGCAGTTCTTC. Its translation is CASSQFPRGLAGGGNEQFF.

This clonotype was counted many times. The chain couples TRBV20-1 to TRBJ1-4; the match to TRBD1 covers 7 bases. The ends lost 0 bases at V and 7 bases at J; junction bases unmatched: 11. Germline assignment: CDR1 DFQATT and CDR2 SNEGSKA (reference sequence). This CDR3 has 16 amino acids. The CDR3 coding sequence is TGCAGTGCTAGAGATCGTGGAGGGGGCGCTGGTGAAAAACTGTTTTTT. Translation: CSARDRGGGAGEKLFF.

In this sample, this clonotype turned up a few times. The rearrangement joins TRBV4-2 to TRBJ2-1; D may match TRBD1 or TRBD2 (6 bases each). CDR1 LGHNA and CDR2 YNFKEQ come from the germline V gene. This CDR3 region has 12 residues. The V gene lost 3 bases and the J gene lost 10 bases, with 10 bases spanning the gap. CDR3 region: CASSQAGHEQFF. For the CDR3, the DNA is TGTGCCAGCAGCCAGGCGGGACACGAGCAGTTCTTC.